This entry lists 8 T cell receptor beta chains sequenced from one sample in a study of blood T cell repertoires in COVID-19. The table came from immunoSEQ multiplex PCR; TCRdb's copy has only in-frame clones and leaves some out. The sample records more than 70,000 clones, 80% to 95% being singletons. Specimen: peripheral blood. The receptors were gathered from a woman aged 50 to 60 in a cohort sampled during active COVID-19.

The gene calls are TRBV30 and TRBJ1-1, with D maybe TRBD1 (5 bases). Germline V CDR1 and CDR2: GTSNPN, SVGIG (reference sequence). V dropped 4 bases and J dropped 11 bases, with 17 bases sitting between them. This CDR3 is built from 12 residues. CDR3 DNA: TGTGCCTGGACCCCGACAGAGCCTGGGGCTTTCTTT. This sequence encodes CAWTPTEPGAFF.

The chain employs TRBV5-1 and TRBJ2-2; 7 bases map to TRBD2. The V segment lost 4 bases and the J segment 2 bases; nucleotides outside the gene matches: 8. The CDR3 runs 16 residues. Per germline, CDR1 SGHRS and CDR2 YFSETQ. CDR3 DNA: TGCGCCAGCAGCGTATTGGCTAGCGGAAACACCGGGGAGCTGTTTTTT. Amino acids: CASSVLASGNTGELFF.

The chain links TRBV5-1 to TRBJ2-7, with TRBD1 matching 10 bases. CDR3 length: 15 residues. V lost 6 bases, J lost 0 bases, and 6 bases stayed unmatched. Germline V gene lookup returns CDR1 SGHRS and CDR2 YFSETQ. The CDR3 spells CASKTGQGSSYEQYF. CDR3 coding DNA: TGCGCCAGCAAAACGGGACAGGGGTCCTCCTACGAGCAGTACTTC.

This chain joins TRBV29-1 and TRBJ1-2, with D possibly TRBD1 on 6 matching bases. This CDR3 spans 13 amino acids. Germline loops: CDR1 SQVTM, CDR2 ANQGSEA. Trimming removed 7 bases from V and 4 bases from J, with 16 bases in between. As DNA, the CDR3 is TGCAGCGCCGAGACAGGAAGCTCCTATGGCTACACCTTC. Encoded protein: CSAETGSSYGYTF.

The chain couples TRBV5-1 to TRBJ2-2, with TRBD1 matching 9 bases. Germline values: CDR1 SGHRS, CDR2 YFSETQ. The CDR3 sequence is 13 residues long. The V gene end was trimmed by 4 bases and the J gene end by 6 bases; junction bases not matched to a gene: 1. This CDR3 reads CASSGQGSGELFF. In nucleotides, the CDR3 is TGCGCCAGCAGCGGACAGGGGTCCGGGGAGCTGTTTTTT.

V is TRBV5-1 and J is TRBJ2-3, with TRBD2 matching over 15 bases. The CDR3 runs 17 residues. Germline V gene lookup returns CDR1 SGHRS and CDR2 YFSETQ. The junction had 3 bases not matched to a gene; V was cut back by 0 bases and J by 4 bases. The CDR3 DNA reads TGCGCCAGCAGCTTGGGGACTAGCGGGGGGGCCGCAGATACGCAGTATTTT. It translates to CASSLGTSGGAADTQYF.

This chain uses TRBV28 with TRBJ1-2; D not resolved. Trimming shortened V by 6 bases and J by 8 bases, and 19 bases separated the two germline ends. CDR3 size: 14 residues. Germline V gene sequence: CDR1 MDHEN, CDR2 SYDVKM. In nucleotides, the CDR3 is TGTGCCAGCAGCGTTGGGAGGCTGACCGGGGGCTACACCTTC. It yields the protein CASSVGRLTGGYTF.

V gene TRBV5-1 combines with J gene TRBJ2-1; TRBD2 aligns across 9 bases. This CDR3 has 15 residues. Germline loops: CDR1 SGHRS, CDR2 YFSETQ. The V segment lost 2 bases and the J segment 2 bases; nucleotides outside the gene matches: 2. CDR3 protein: CASSFSGGTYNEQFF. The CDR3 coding sequence is TGCGCCAGCAGCTTCAGCGGGGGGACCTACAATGAGCAGTTCTTC.